Below, one T cell receptor beta chain is given with its context. The table came from immunoSEQ multiplex PCR; TCRdb's copy has only in-frame clones and leaves some out. The table lists around 450,000 clones, roughly 89% of them singletons. This sample stems from a study of Ad26.COV2.S vaccination and SARS-CoV-2 variants. The wider study: The donor participated in the COV1001 trial, in its Ad26.COV2.S arm.

The germline CDR1 and CDR2 sequences are SEHNR and FQNEAQ (reference sequence). The V end was cut by 1 base, the J end by 13 bases, with 7 bases between. The CDR3 is 10 amino acids. Sample treatment: some 19 received Ad26.COV2.S at low or high dose, single or two shots; a few received placebo; per-sample allocation not given. Collection of samples fell on day 63 after the first vaccine or placebo injection. Wuhan-strain SARS-CoV-2 spike was expressed by the Ad26 vector that made up the vaccine. This TCR came from a person between 18 and 65 years old who received the Ad26.COV2.S COVID-19 vaccine or a placebo. Here the sequenced sample was peripheral blood, taken in a trial of Ad26.COV2.S vaccine versus placebo. J is TRBJ1-2 and V is TRBV7-9; D remains unclear. CDR3 sequence (DNA): TGTGCCAGCAGCTTAGAGTACCTCACCTTC. Translating gives CASSLEYLTF. The full variable domain, its missing parts supplied by reference TRBV7-9 and TRBJ1-2, is DTGVSQNPRHKITKRGQNVTFRCDPISEHNRLYWYRQTLGQGPEFLTYFQNEAQLEKSRLLSDRFSAERPKGSFSTLEIQRTEQGDSAMYLCASSLEYLTFGSGTRLTVV.